Listed below are T cell receptor beta chains from one sample, sequenced in a study of identical twins. One entry per CDR3 protein, called by TCRdb with MiXCR from the 5' RACE reads. The data show fewer than 900,000 distinct CDR3 sequences, 15% to 20% seen once. These data were also reused for a study on T cells expressing NK-cell markers.

The sequencing input was PBMCs. The receptors stem from a woman aged 18-29 years in good health. The CDR3 runs from the conserved cysteine through the conserved F or W. A D gene is named only where the DNA matches it firmly. Some rows mark clone size as missing; the rest say once, few, many or name a class of expanded clone.

CASRTTDRYTEAFF | TGTGCCAGCAGGACAACCGATAGGTACACTGAAGCTTTCTTT | . | TRBV27 | 14 | . | TRBJ1-1
CASSLMDGQAYEQYF | TGTGCCAGCAGCTTAATGGATGGACAAGCCTACGAGCAGTACTTC | . | TRBV7-3 | 15 | . | TRBJ2-7
CASSAGGLDRRTEAFF | TGTGCCAGCAGCGCTGGGGGACTGGACAGGCGCACTGAAGCTTTCTTT | few | TRBV7-9 | 16 | TRBD1 | TRBJ1-1
CASRRGQKRNTEAFF | TGTGCCAGCAGGCGGGGGCAAAAGAGGAACACTGAAGCTTTCTTT | few | TRBV25-1 | 15 | . | TRBJ1-1
CSARDSGLDTQYF | TGCAGTGCTAGAGATTCTGGGCTTGATACGCAGTATTTT | few | TRBV20-1 | 13 | . | TRBJ2-3
CASSQSTGSGGYTF | TGTGCCAGCAGCCAATCGACGGGTTCTGGTGGCTACACCTTC | . | TRBV16 | 14 | . | TRBJ1-2
CASSDGPRSSYEQYF | TGCGCCAGCAGTGATGGCCCACGAAGCTCCTACGAGCAGTACTTC | few | TRBV10-1 | 15 | . | TRBJ2-7
CASSAPLGRRNEQFF | TGTGCCAGCAGTGCCCCTCTAGGTCGTAGAAATGAGCAGTTCTTC | . | TRBV12-3/TRBV12-4 | 15 | . | TRBJ2-1
CASKGRGGAPYNEQFF | TGTGCCAGCAAAGGGCGGGGGGGCGCCCCCTACAATGAGCAGTTCTTC | few | TRBV12-3/TRBV12-4 | 16 | TRBD2 | TRBJ2-1
CATAGIDNEKLFF | TGTGCCACAGCCGGGATAGATAATGAAAAACTGTTTTTT | . | TRBV12-3/TRBV12-4 | 13 | . | TRBJ1-4